This TCR beta chain was captured in a study of control samples from healthy donors and cancer patients (dated by TCRdb to about 2020). Library generation was performed with the immunoSEQ multiplex PCR assay. This is the immuneACCESS table as TCRdb keeps it, with only in-frame sequences that have V and J called. A part of the clones is gone; compared with another copy, unresolved V genes explain less than half, and the rest is unexplained. The sample has about 40,000 clones on record, 92% of them singletons. Of the sample, about 3.5% is held by the ten largest clones. The CDR3 runs 14 amino acids, cysteine and phenylalanine included. Solely the CDR3 DNA is kept, with 42 bases framed from the first base. CDR1 SGHTA and CDR2 FQGNSA are derived from the germline V gene. The V and J ends are trimmed by 4 bases and 4 bases, leaving 10 bases between them. Remarks on this clone: The specificity of this receptor is unknown. Base quality data are lacking; no much larger clone is found one base away.

The TCR originated in a woman aged 50 to 65 in good health. Sequenced material: blood. The chain uses TRBV7-2 and TRBJ1-4; TRBD1 is perhaps the D gene, given 5 matching bases. The DNA sequence is as follows: TGTGCCAGCAGCTCAACCAGGGTTAATGAAAAACTGTTTTTT. Its protein is CASSSTRVNEKLFF.